This record concerns one TCR beta chain sequence. The data derive from a study of blood T cell repertoires in COVID-19. V shed 3 bases and J 4 bases; nucleotides not matched to a gene: 5. The CDR3 is made up of 15 amino acids. The V gene's germline CDR1 is MDHEN and CDR2 SYDVKM. Source study methods: Amplification of reference gene primers was used by the study to estimate nucleated cell counts. Sequencing was performed with immunoSEQ multiplex PCR; in TCRdb, only in-frame clones are kept and a portion is missing. For V, J and clone size, that table is used; D and trimming come from the DNA. The profile shows approximately 120,000 clones, about nine tenths of them singletons.

The sample taken for sequencing was peripheral blood. The rearrangement uses TRBV28 and TRBJ2-7; 11 nucleotides align to TRBD2. The clonotype comes from a human donor in a cohort sampled during active COVID-19. CDR3 DNA sequence: TGTGCCAGCAGTTTCTCTTTAGCGGGAGGGTACGAGCAGTACTTC. Its protein is CASSFSLAGGYEQYF.